This entry lists 11 T cell receptor beta chains sequenced from one sample in a study of Graves' ophthalmopathy and Graves' hyperthyroidism. The authors amplified TCR beta CDR3 regions, and they did so from RNA transcripts for repertoire sequencing. An initial RT-PCR round employing HTBI primers preceded a second-round multiplex PCR. MiXCR, run by TCRdb on the multiplex PCR reads, gives a single entry per CDR3 protein. The table shows 200,000 to 250,000 distinct CDR3 sequences, with just under 30% occurring only once. The sample consisted of peripheral blood. These receptors all stem from a man aged 50 or older with Graves' ophthalmopathy.

The chain recombines TRBV6-5 with TRBJ2-7, with D possibly matching TRBD2 (7 bases). V shed 0 bases and J shed 6 bases, with 12 bases lying between them. CDR1 is MNHEY, CDR2 SVGAGI, per germline. The CDR3 runs to 14 residues. Written as DNA, the CDR3 is TGTGCCAGCAGTTACTCGGCGGGGGCGGTCGAGCAGTACTTC. This encodes CASSYSAGAVEQYF.

DNA of the CDR3: TGTGCCAGCAGTTCTGAGGCAGGGCTAGGGGCCAACGTCCTGACTTTC. It yields the protein CASSSEAGLGANVLTF. The chain recombines TRBV2 with TRBJ2-6; weak D call: TRBD1 (5 bases). Germline values: CDR1 SNHLY, CDR2 FYNNEI. V lost 5 bases and J 4 bases, leaving 15 bases between the germline ends. The CDR3 is 16 residues long.

The V gene is TRBV30, the J gene TRBJ2-6; TRBD1 matches 9 bases. This CDR3 comprises 14 residues. Losses at the gene ends were 5 bases for V and 2 bases for J; bases not matched to a gene: 1. The V gene's germline CDR1 is GTSNPN and CDR2 SVGIG (reference sequence). CDR3 sequence: CAWDRGTGANVLTF. DNA for the CDR3: TGTGCCTGGGACAGGGGGACTGGGGCCAACGTCCTGACTTTC.

The V gene is TRBV2, the J gene TRBJ2-7; TRBD2 might be the D (6 bases). CDR3 length: 14 residues. CDR1 and CDR2 (germline): SNHLY, FYNNEI. V was shortened by 8 bases and J by 3 bases, with 17 bases between the two germline ends. The DNA for the CDR3 is TGTGCCAGCGGGAGGCCAGCCAGATTCTACGAGCAGTACTTC. Protein product: CASGRPARFYEQYF.

The V call is TRBV6-5, the J call TRBJ1-5, with D hard to call. The V end was cut by 0 bases, the J end by 5 bases, with 8 bases between. The CDR3 covers 14 residues. Germline CDR1 reads MNHEY; CDR2 reads SVGAGI. CDR3 protein: CASSYSTWDQPQHF. DNA of the CDR3: TGTGCCAGCAGTTACTCGACATGGGATCAGCCCCAGCATTTT.

In its sample, this clonotype was seen many times. J is TRBJ2-7 and V is TRBV28; 10 bases are a match to TRBD1. CDR1 is MDHEN, CDR2 SYDVKM, per germline. Losses at the gene ends were 5 bases for V and 2 bases for J; bases not matched to a gene: 6. The CDR3 contains 15 residues. CDR3 region: CASSPGTGETYEQYF. In nucleotides, the CDR3 is TGTGCCAGCAGTCCCGGGACAGGGGAAACCTACGAGCAGTACTTC.

There are many counts of this clonotype. The chain joins TRBV7-9 to TRBJ2-7; 7 bases line up with TRBD1. The germline gives CDR1 SEHNR, CDR2 FQNEAQ (reference sequence). The CDR3 length is 14 residues. Losses at the gene ends were 5 bases for V and 2 bases for J; bases not matched to a gene: 6. In DNA, the CDR3 is TGTGCCAGCAGCCTGACAGGGCCTACCTACGAGCAGTACTTC. Its protein is CASSLTGPTYEQYF.

In this sample, this clonotype turned up many times. CDR3 nucleotides: TGTGCCACCAGTTTCGATCCGGGGGCACCCAAAAACATTCAGTACTTC. Its protein is CATSFDPGAPKNIQYF. This chain links TRBV24-1 with TRBJ2-4, with D tentatively TRBD1 or TRBD2 (6 bases each). Germline loops: CDR1 KGHDR, CDR2 SFDVKD. The CDR3 spans 16 residues. V lost 6 bases, J lost 2 bases, and 16 bases lay in between.

This clonotype was found many times. The J gene is TRBJ2-5, the V gene TRBV14; the match to TRBD2 covers 7 bases. J gave up 3 bases and V 1 base, and 2 bases lay outside the gene matches. CDR1 is SGHDN and CDR2 is FVKESK in the germline V gene. The CDR3 length is 14 residues. The DNA of the CDR3 is TGTGCCAGCAGCCAAGCGGGAGGCGAAGAGACCCAGTACTTC. This gives the protein CASSQAGGEETQYF.

This clonotype was seen repeatedly, ten times or more. The chain links TRBV29-1 to TRBJ2-5, with a tentative D call TRBD1 (6 bases). CDR1 and CDR2 (germline): SQVTM, ANQGSEA. This CDR3 has 13 amino acids. V lost 3 bases, J lost 5 bases, and 13 bases lay in between. The CDR3 region has the DNA TGCAGCGTTGACGGCAGGGGCGTTGAGACCCAGTACTTC. Protein product: CSVDGRGVETQYF.

The sample holds many counts of this clonotype. The chain recombines TRBV5-1 with TRBJ1-1; TRBD1 matches 7 bases. The CDR3 is made up of 16 amino acids. Unmatched junction bases numbered 10, after V lost 4 bases and J lost 1 base. Germline CDR1 and CDR2: SGHRS and YFSETQ. This chain's CDR3 is CASSATDRFRNTEAFF. CDR3 bases: TGCGCCAGCAGCGCCACGGACAGGTTTCGGAACACTGAAGCTTTCTTT.